Presented here are 25 T cell receptor beta chains from one specimen sequenced in a study of cytomegalovirus exposure and HLA in healthy donors. Primers: 60 Vbeta forward and 13 Jbeta reverse. Method: immunoSEQ multiplex PCR; TCRdb's copy keeps in-frame clones and lacks some. The sample records roughly 80,000 clones, less than 85% being singletons. The sequenced sample consisted of PBMCs. Source of these receptors: a male donor in good health and CMV-seronegative.

A word on this clone: Distinct nucleotide sequences in the sample also encode this CDR3. V gene TRBV27 combines with J gene TRBJ1-1, with D possibly matching TRBD1 (6 bases). The CDR3 length is 14 residues. Trimming removed 3 bases from V and 5 bases from J, with 13 bases in between. From germline, CDR1 is MNHEY and CDR2 SMNVEV (reference sequence). CDR3: CASSLSRGTTEAFF. The CDR3, as DNA: TGTGCCAGCAGTTTGTCCAGGGGAACGACTGAAGCTTTCTTT.

The chain is built from TRBV6-5 and TRBJ1-1, with 7 positions matching TRBD1. V lost 0 bases, J lost 5 bases, and 6 bases stayed unmatched. Germline-derived CDR1 and CDR2 are MNHEY and SVGAGI. The CDR3 runs to 15 residues. This chain's CDR3 is CASSYSDRRWTEAFF. CDR3 sequence (DNA): TGTGCCAGCAGTTACTCGGACAGGAGGTGGACTGAAGCTTTCTTT.

This clone was found a few times. The chain employs TRBV2 and TRBJ1-1; D is unresolved. This CDR3 has 14 residues. Germline V CDR1 and CDR2: SNHLY, FYNNEI. Trimming took 4 bases from V and 11 from J, leaving 20 bases between them. The CDR3 DNA reads TGTGCCAGCAGTGGAACGGCAGGAGGATCGTTGGCTTTCTTT. It yields the protein CASSGTAGGSLAFF.

This chain uses TRBV6-6 with TRBJ2-5; perhaps TRBD1 as D (6 bases). The CDR3 length is 13 residues. From germline, CDR1 is MNHNY and CDR2 SVGAGI (reference sequence). V was cut by 5 bases and J by 5 bases, with 12 bases left in between. The CDR3 spells CASSQQGRETQYF. The CDR3 region has the DNA TGTGCCAGCAGTCAACAGGGCCGGGAGACCCAGTACTTC.

V usage is TRBV12-2 and J usage is TRBJ2-7; the table's TRBD1 call for D was not verified on the DNA. TRBV12-2 is termed a pseudogene. CDR3 length equals 15 residues. This chain's CDR3 is CASRARPGGFYEQYF. The DNA for the CDR3 is TGTGCAAGTCGCGCCAGGCCAGGGGGCTTCTACGAGCAGTACTTC.

In DNA form, the CDR3 reads TGTGCCAGCAGCGGGACAGTTAACACTGAAGCTTTCTTT. Its protein product is CASSGTVNTEAFF. This chain connects TRBV21-1 to TRBJ1-1; the table names TRBD1, a call not compared with the DNA. TRBV21-1 is flagged as a pseudogene. The CDR3 consists of 13 residues.

This clone has a single count. This rearrangement joins TRBV28 to TRBJ2-7, with D maybe TRBD1 (6 bases). Trimming pared 1 base from V and 0 bases from J, leaving 7 bases between. This CDR3 comprises 14 residues. The V gene's germline CDR1 is MDHEN and CDR2 SYDVKM. In DNA, the CDR3 is TGTGCCAGCAGTTTATACAGGGTCTCCTACGAGCAGTACTTC. Translating it yields CASSLYRVSYEQYF.

The chain carries TRBV2 and TRBJ1-1; D possibly corresponds to TRBD1 (5 bases). Between the trimmed V and J ends, which lost 9 bases and 1 base, there was a span of 15 bases. This CDR3 is built from 14 residues. The germline V gene has CDR1 SNHLY and CDR2 FYNNEI. The DNA of the CDR3 is TGTGCCAGTCGTCGTGAGACAGCGAACACTGAAGCTTTCTTT. It encodes CASRRETANTEAFF. The complete variable domain, with remaining parts taken from reference TRBV2 and TRBJ1-1, reads EPEVTQTPSHQVTQMGQEVILRCVPISNHLYFYWYRQILGQKVEFLVSFYNNEISEKSEIFDDQFSVERPDGSNFTLKIRSTKLEDSAMYFCASRRETANTEAFFGQGTRLTVV.

V and J are TRBV5-1 and TRBJ2-1; 12 bases fit TRBD2. With V trimmed by 4 bases and J by 4 bases, 6 bases remained unmatched. Germline values: CDR1 SGHRS, CDR2 YFSETQ. The CDR3 loop spans 16 amino acids. CDR3 DNA: TGCGCCAGCAGCCTTTTGACTAGCGGGAGATACAATGAGCAGTTCTTC. Its protein product is CASSLLTSGRYNEQFF.

This chain joins TRBV5-1 and TRBJ2-5, with 10 bases aligning to TRBD1. This CDR3 is 17 amino acids long. The V gene end was trimmed by 3 bases and the J gene end by 5 bases; junction bases not matched to a gene: 13. Germline V gene lookup returns CDR1 SGHRS and CDR2 YFSETQ. For the CDR3, the DNA is TGCGCCAGCAGCTCGGGACAGGGGTACGCTGAGGGGGAGACCCAGTACTTC. This translates into CASSSGQGYAEGETQYF.

As DNA, the CDR3 is TGCAGCGTCCGGGCTAGCGGGAGGGCGGATGAGCAGTACTTC. The encoded protein is CSVRASGRADEQYF. The chain combines TRBV29-1 with TRBJ2-7; 12 bases map to TRBD2. CDR1 is SQVTM, CDR2 ANQGSEA, per germline. The CDR3 consists of 14 residues. V was pared by 6 bases and J by 7 bases, with 10 bases of the junction left unmatched.

This chain joins TRBV28 and TRBJ2-7; no reliable D call. Per germline, CDR1 MDHEN and CDR2 SYDVKM. The V end lost 5 bases, the J end lost 8 bases, and 10 bases lay between the germline ends. CDR3 length: 11 amino acids. Here the CDR3 reads CASSRYNKQYF. DNA of the CDR3: TGTGCCAGCAGTCGTTACAACAAGCAGTACTTC.

The gene calls are TRBV29-1 and TRBJ2-2; D might be TRBD1 (5 bases). V was pared by 3 bases and J by 2 bases, with 10 bases between. This CDR3 has 14 amino acids. Germline V gene sequence: CDR1 SQVTM, CDR2 ANQGSEA. This CDR3 reads CSVEARANTGELFF. In DNA, the CDR3 is TGCAGCGTTGAGGCCAGGGCTAACACCGGGGAGCTGTTTTTT.

The V gene is TRBV18, the J gene TRBJ2-7; 8 nucleotides line up with TRBD1. Germline-derived CDR1 and CDR2 are KGHSH and LQKENI. CDR3 size: 16 residues. V was clipped by 3 bases and J by 2 bases; unmatched bases: 9. The CDR3 spells CASSPLADRVPYEQYF. CDR3 in DNA: TGTGCCAGCTCACCGCTCGCGGACAGGGTGCCCTACGAGCAGTACTTC.

V usage is TRBV7-2 and J usage is TRBJ2-1, with D perhaps TRBD2 (6 bases). The V gene's germline CDR1 is SGHTA and CDR2 FQGNSA. Trimming took off 0 bases at V and 16 bases at J, with 19 bases between the two ends. The CDR3 is 14 amino acids. The CDR3 DNA reads TGTGCCAGCAGCTTAGCGTTAAAAGGACTACAATCTTTCTTC. This translates into CASSLALKGLQSFF. The complete variable domain, with remaining parts taken from reference TRBV7-2 and TRBJ2-1, reads GAGVSQSPSNKVTEKGKDVELRCDPISGHTALYWYRQSLGQGLEFLIYFQGNSAPDKSGLPSDRFSAERTGGSVSTLTIQRTQQEDSAVYLCASSLALKGLQSFFGPGTRLTVL.

The chain joins TRBV6-1 to TRBJ2-5; no firm D call. V was pared by 2 bases and J by 4 bases, with 11 bases between. The length of the CDR3 is 14 residues. CDR1 MNHNS and CDR2 SASEGT come from the germline V gene. The CDR3 DNA follows: TGTGCCAGCAGTGAAAATAGCTTCCCAGAGACCCAGTACTTC. This sequence encodes CASSENSFPETQYF.

This chain connects TRBV28 to TRBJ2-7, with 7 positions matching TRBD1. Trimming at V came to 6 bases and at J to 4 bases, leaving 9 bases not matched to a gene. From germline, CDR1 is MDHEN and CDR2 SYDVKM. The CDR3 length is 14 residues. The CDR3 here is CASSIPGTDYEQYF. The CDR3 nucleotides read TGTGCCAGCAGCATCCCCGGGACAGATTACGAGCAGTACTTC.

The rearrangement joins TRBV5-1 to TRBJ2-1; 14 nucleotides match TRBD2. This CDR3 comprises 17 residues. Germline trimming cut 2 bases from V and 10 bases from J; bases unmatched to any gene: 11. CDR1 SGHRS and CDR2 YFSETQ come from the germline V gene. The CDR3 bases are TGCGCCAGCAGCTTCGCCGGGACTAGCGGGAGATGGAACGAGCAGTTCTTC. Encoded protein: CASSFAGTSGRWNEQFF.

This rearrangement joins TRBV7-9 to TRBJ1-2, with D unresolved. V dropped 8 bases and J dropped 1 base, with 20 bases sitting between them. The germline V gene has CDR1 SEHNR and CDR2 FQNEAQ (reference sequence). The CDR3 runs 16 residues. CDR3 protein: CASSPELYSLNYGYTF. The CDR3 DNA is TGTGCCAGCTCCCCTGAGTTGTACAGCCTTAACTATGGCTACACCTTC.

This clone was recorded a few times. The rearrangement uses TRBV6-1 and TRBJ2-7; 11 bases are shared with TRBD2. There are 15 residues in the CDR3. Trimming took 3 bases from V and 4 from J; bases not matched to a gene: 5. Germline values: CDR1 MNHNS, CDR2 SASEGT. Here the CDR3 reads CASSDPGLAVYEQYF. The CDR3 region has the DNA TGTGCCAGCAGTGATCCGGGACTAGCGGTTTACGAGCAGTACTTC.

This sequence joins TRBV5-1 and TRBJ2-7, with TRBD1 as a possible D gene (6 bases). This CDR3 has 13 residues. CDR1 is SGHRS and CDR2 is YFSETQ in the germline V gene. The V gene lost 4 bases and the J gene lost 6 bases, with 14 bases spanning the gap. DNA of the CDR3: TGCGCCAGCAGCCTAGGACAGACCTCCGAGCAGTACTTC. Translated: CASSLGQTSEQYF. The full variable domain, rest sourced from reference TRBV5-1 and TRBJ2-7, is KAGVTQTPRYLIKTRGQQVTLSCSPISGHRSVSWYQQTPGQGLQFLFEYFSETQRNKGNFPGRFSGRQFSNSRSEMNVSTLELGDSALYLCASSLGQTSEQYFGPGTRLTVT.

V gene TRBV9 combines with J gene TRBJ2-5; 7 bases match TRBD1. CDR1 is SGDLS, CDR2 YYNGEE, per germline. This CDR3 contains 15 residues. The trim removed 0 bases at V and 4 bases at J, leaving 6 bases unmatched. This CDR3 is CASSVVGDSLETQYF. CDR3 coding DNA: TGTGCCAGCAGCGTAGTCGGGGACAGCTTAGAGACCCAGTACTTC.

This chain joins TRBV4-3 and TRBJ2-1; 11 bases are a match to TRBD2. The CDR3 consists of 16 residues. CDR1 and CDR2 from the germline V gene are LGHNA and YSLEER. J was trimmed by 3 bases and V by 3 bases; bases with no gene match: 4. The CDR3 loop reads CASSQVTSGSYNEQFF. Here the CDR3 DNA reads TGCGCCAGCAGCCAGGTTACTAGCGGGAGCTACAATGAGCAGTTCTTC.

V usage is TRBV19 and J usage is TRBJ1-4; possibly TRBD1 for D (6 bases). The CDR3 is made up of 15 amino acids. Germline V gene data show CDR1 as LNHDA and CDR2 as SQIVND (reference sequence). V was shortened by 3 bases and J by 3 bases, with 11 bases between the two germline ends. The CDR3 DNA is TGTGCCAGTAGTATCCGGGACACCCCTAATGAAAAACTGTTTTTT. Its protein is CASSIRDTPNEKLFF. The variable domain in full, with the rest retrieved from reference TRBV19 and TRBJ1-4, is DGGITQSPKYLFRKEGQNVTLSCEQNLNHDAMYWYRQDPGQGLRLIYYSQIVNDFQKGDIAEGYSVSREKKESFPLTVTSAQKNPTAFYLCASSIRDTPNEKLFFGSGTQLSVL.

The genes are TRBV5-1 and TRBJ2-1; the D gene is possibly TRBD1 (6 bases). The CDR3 has 15 residues. CDR1 is SGHRS and CDR2 is YFSETQ in the germline V gene. Trimming removed 0 bases from V and 3 bases from J, with 10 bases in between. The CDR3 DNA sequence: TGCGCCAGCAGCTTGGAACAGGGAAGCTACAATGAGCAGTTCTTC. This gives the protein CASSLEQGSYNEQFF.